Only a few counts were recorded for the clone carrying this TCR beta chain. Assay used: immunoSEQ multiplex PCR; TCRdb lists only in-frame clones, some missing. The sample records roughly 150,000 clones, around 82% being singletons. The sample belongs to a study of blood T cell repertoires in COVID-19. With 5 bases clipped from V and 1 base from J, the junction kept 5 bases outside the gene matches. CDR3 size: 16 residues. Germline V gives CDR1 LNHDA, CDR2 SQIVND (reference sequence). This sequence was found in a woman of 80 years or more with active or convalescent COVID-19. The chain couples TRBV19 to TRBJ2-1, with TRBD2 identical over 10 bases. Material for sequencing was peripheral blood. CDR3 DNA sequence: TGTGCCAGTAGTTCCCGGACTAGCGGATCCTACAATGAGCAGTTCTTC. Translation gives CASSSRTSGSYNEQFF.